Each of the 32 T cell receptor beta chains below was sequenced from the same sample in a study of T cell clonotyping in hematopoietic cell transplantation. Here immunoSEQ multiplex PCR was the method, and the copy in TCRdb shows in-frame clones only, minus some. The table lists more than 20,000 clones, roughly nine tenths of them singletons, with roughly 3.5% in the top ten. Noted time point: recipient sample about 28 days before transplant, after cytoreduction. Specimen: peripheral blood mononuclear cells, collected before stem cell transplant. The receptors derive from a young man with biphenotypic leukemia. Some clones in this sample may be carry-over from other donors' samples.

This clone was recorded only once. The genes are TRBV5-1 and TRBJ1-1, with TRBD1 identical over 11 bases. The CDR3 loop spans 17 amino acids. Germline V gene lookup returns CDR1 SGHRS and CDR2 YFSETQ. V gave up 4 bases and J gave up 0 bases; unmatched junction bases: 8. The CDR3 sequence is CASSTGQGAFMNTEAFF. In nucleotides, the CDR3 is TGCGCCAGCAGCACTGGACAGGGGGCGTTCATGAACACTGAAGCTTTCTTT.

The chain employs TRBV5-4 and TRBJ2-7; 9 bases match TRBD1. Looked up from germline, CDR1 is SGHNT and CDR2 is YYREEE (reference sequence). J was trimmed by 5 bases and V by 0 bases; bases with no gene match: 3. CDR3 length: 14 amino acids. The CDR3, as DNA: TGTGCCAGCAGCTTGGACAGGGGGCTACACGAGCAGTACTTC. Amino acid sequence: CASSLDRGLHEQYF.

This clone has only one observation. V is TRBV6-4 and J is TRBJ2-2; D is uncertain. In germline, CDR1 is MRHNA, CDR2 SNTAGT. The CDR3 contains 13 residues. V was clipped by 0 bases and J by 7 bases, with 6 bases between them. The CDR3 DNA reads as TGTGCCAGCAGTGACTCTGAGAACGGGGAGCTGTTTTTT. Encoded protein: CASSDSENGELFF.

This chain joins TRBV27 and TRBJ1-1; weak D call: TRBD1 (5 bases). The V end was cut by 6 bases, the J end by 2 bases, with 16 bases between. The germline gives CDR1 MNHEY, CDR2 SMNVEV (reference sequence). The CDR3 loop spans 15 amino acids. As DNA, the CDR3 is TGTGCCAGCAGGTCGCCGGGACTAAAAAACACTGAAGCTTTCTTT. Translated: CASRSPGLKNTEAFF.

DNA of the CDR3: TGTGCCAGCAGTAGCGGGGGGGCCGGGGAGCAGTTCTTC. This gives the protein CASSSGGAGEQFF. This sequence joins TRBV6-5 and TRBJ2-1; TRBD2 matches at 10 bases. With 5 bases clipped from V and 10 bases from J, the junction kept 5 bases outside the gene matches. This CDR3 is 13 amino acids long. Germline CDR1 reads MNHEY; CDR2 reads SVGAGI.

The V and J genes are TRBV6-4 and TRBJ1-6, with TRBD1 as a possible D gene (5 bases). This CDR3 has 13 residues. V lost 5 bases to trimming and J lost 8 bases, with 10 bases between them. In germline, CDR1 is MRHNA, CDR2 SNTAGT. The CDR3 sequence is CASSSREDSPLHF. CDR3 sequence (DNA): TGTGCCAGCAGTTCCAGGGAGGATTCACCCCTCCACTTT.

The rearrangement links TRBV7-8 to TRBJ1-1, with TRBD1 matching 7 bases. The CDR3 loop spans 15 amino acids. Germline assignment: CDR1 SGHVS and CDR2 FQNEAQ. Trimming removed 0 bases from V and 10 bases from J; junction bases left unmatched: 11. The CDR3 DNA is TGTGCCAGCAGCTTAGCGTTCCTCAGGGACAGTCGAGCTTTCTTT. Protein: CASSLAFLRDSRAFF. The complete variable domain, with remaining parts taken from reference TRBV7-8 and TRBJ1-1, reads GAGVSQSPRYKVAKRGQDVALRCDPISGHVSLFWYQQALGQGPEFLTYFQNEAQLDKSGLPSDRFFAERPEGSVSTLKIQRTQQEDSAVYLCASSLAFLRDSRAFFGQGTRLTVV.

This clone was counted a single time. This chain links TRBV2 with TRBJ2-6; the D is unclear. From germline, CDR1 is SNHLY and CDR2 FYNNEI. Trimming removed 6 bases at V and 2 bases at J, with 5 bases between. The CDR3 runs 13 residues. The CDR3 DNA follows: TGTGCCAGCAGCCCACCTGGGGCCAACGTCCTGACTTTC. Translating it yields CASSPPGANVLTF.

This chain joins TRBV13 and TRBJ2-3; 11 nucleotides agree with TRBD2. This CDR3 is built from 14 residues. Germline trimming cut 5 bases from V and 6 bases from J; bases unmatched to any gene: 4. CDR1 is PRHDT and CDR2 is FYEKMQ in the germline V gene (reference sequence). The CDR3 region has the DNA TGTGCCAGCAGCGGACTAGCGGGCATCGATACGCAGTATTTT. Amino acid sequence: CASSGLAGIDTQYF.

V gene TRBV11-2 combines with J gene TRBJ2-7; D gene uncertain. Trimming took 1 base from V and 3 from J, leaving 16 bases between them. Per germline, CDR1 SGHAT and CDR2 FQNNGV. This CDR3 region has 16 residues. The CDR3 loop reads CASSLAIQLDFYEQYF. CDR3 bases: TGTGCCAGCAGCTTAGCGATCCAGCTAGACTTCTACGAGCAGTACTTC.

This rearrangement joins TRBV30 to TRBJ1-1; no reliable D call. The CDR3 loop spans 12 amino acids. V was pared by 4 bases and J by 3 bases, with 9 bases between. Germline V lookup: CDR1 GTSNPN, CDR2 SVGIG (reference sequence). DNA for the CDR3: TGTGCCTGGACCGTCCATGACACTGAAGCTTTCTTT. This gives the protein CAWTVHDTEAFF.

The rearrangement links TRBV20-1 to TRBJ2-7; D gene unclear. V was shortened by 1 base and J by 3 bases, with 4 bases between the two germline ends. In germline, CDR1 is DFQATT, CDR2 SNEGSKA (reference sequence). The CDR3 consists of 11 residues. CDR3 sequence reads: CSARVNYEQYF. DNA of the CDR3: TGCAGTGCTAGAGTGAACTACGAGCAGTACTTC.

This chain uses TRBV7-2 with TRBJ2-5, with TRBD1 matching 7 bases. J lost 0 bases, V lost 5 bases, and 9 bases had no gene match. Germline CDR1 is SGHTA and CDR2 is FQGNSA. The length of the CDR3 is 16 residues. CDR3 amino acids: CASSRGRGYDQETQYF. CDR3 coding DNA: TGTGCCAGCAGCAGGGGGCGAGGTTACGACCAAGAGACCCAGTACTTC.

The chain joins TRBV9 to TRBJ2-5, with D perhaps matching TRBD2 (6 bases). V gave up 3 bases and J gave up 2 bases, with 11 bases separating them. Germline V gene sequence: CDR1 SGDLS, CDR2 YYNGEE. The length of the CDR3 is 14 residues. The CDR3: CASSALEGQETQYF. Written as DNA, the CDR3 is TGTGCCAGCAGCGCTCTGGAGGGGCAAGAGACCCAGTACTTC.

V is TRBV6-5 and J is TRBJ1-2; D ambiguous. CDR1 is MNHEY, CDR2 SVGAGI, per germline. The CDR3 spans 13 residues. The V gene lost 2 bases and the J gene lost 3 bases, with 7 bases spanning the gap. Here the CDR3 reads CASSYGSDYGYTF. In DNA form, the CDR3 reads TGTGCCAGCAGTTACGGGAGTGACTATGGCTACACCTTC.

The chain has TRBV4-3 and TRBJ1-3, with a tentative D call TRBD1 (6 bases). V lost 0 bases, J lost 0 bases, and 9 bases lay in between. Looked up from germline, CDR1 is LGHNA and CDR2 is YSLEER. This CDR3 has 16 amino acids. CDR3 bases: TGCGCCAGCAGCCAAGATACAGGGAGCTCTGGAAACACCATATATTTT. It encodes CASSQDTGSSGNTIYF.

The chain recombines TRBV7-2 with TRBJ2-7; D assignment may be TRBD1 or TRBD2 (7 bases each). Per germline, CDR1 SGHTA and CDR2 FQGNSA. The V gene lost 1 base and the J gene lost 4 bases, with 17 bases spanning the gap. This CDR3 spans 16 amino acids. The CDR3 DNA reads as TGTGCCAGCAGCTTAGTGGCCGGGCAGGGGGGGTACGAGCAGTACTTC. Protein: CASSLVAGQGGYEQYF.

The V call is TRBV10-3, the J call TRBJ1-1; D gene ambiguous. The germline gives CDR1 ENHRY, CDR2 SYGVKD. CDR3 size: 15 residues. Trimming pared 6 bases from V and 1 base from J, leaving 15 bases between. CDR3 sequence: CAISSSERENTEAFF. In DNA, the CDR3 is TGTGCCATCAGCAGTTCGGAACGGGAGAACACTGAAGCTTTCTTT.

The chain uses TRBV11-2 and TRBJ2-7; a weak D match, TRBD2 (5 bases). There are 15 residues in the CDR3. V was cut by 5 bases and J by 3 bases, with 17 bases left in between. CDR1 and CDR2 (germline): SGHAT, FQNNGV. In DNA form, the CDR3 reads TGTGCCAGCAGCCCGGGGAACTGGGTCATCTACGAGCAGTACTTC. Its protein product is CASSPGNWVIYEQYF.

The chain has TRBV6-5 and TRBJ2-7; 7 nucleotides match TRBD2. V dropped 7 bases and J dropped 6; count of bases not matched to a gene: 15. Germline values: CDR1 MNHEY, CDR2 SVGAGI. The CDR3 spans 15 residues. In nucleotides, the CDR3 is TGTGCCAGCACCACTCATCCCTGGGAGGGATCCGAGCAGTACTTC. It codes for CASTTHPWEGSEQYF.

This chain uses TRBV2 with TRBJ1-2, with 7 bases identical to TRBD1. The CDR3 covers 18 residues. Germline assignment: CDR1 SNHLY and CDR2 FYNNEI. With 2 bases clipped from V and 8 bases from J, the junction kept 20 bases outside the gene matches. The CDR3, as DNA: TGTGCCAGCAGTGAATACGTCCACACCAACAGGGGAGGAAAAGGCTACACCTTC. Protein sequence: CASSEYVHTNRGGKGYTF.

This clone has just a few counts. This sequence joins TRBV6-6 and TRBJ1-5; D call uncertain. Germline CDR1 MNHNY, CDR2 SVGAGI (reference sequence). This CDR3 is 16 amino acids long. Trimming removed 2 bases at V and 0 bases at J, with 11 bases between. DNA for the CDR3: TGTGCCAGCAGTTACGGTCCGGCCGTTAGCAATCAGCCCCAGCATTTT. Encoded protein: CASSYGPAVSNQPQHF.

This chain links TRBV7-9 with TRBJ2-3; D unresolved. Germline assignment: CDR1 SEHNR and CDR2 FQNEAQ (reference sequence). Trimming took off 2 bases at V and 6 bases at J, with 6 bases between the two ends. The CDR3 length is 12 residues. The CDR3 DNA reads TGTGCCAGCAGCTTAATCAGGGATACGCAGTATTTT. As protein: CASSLIRDTQYF.

Only one count was recorded for this clone. The CDR3 here is CASSQRQGGGELFF. The CDR3 DNA reads as TGTGCCAGCAGCCAACGACAGGGAGGCGGGGAGCTGTTTTTT. The chain has TRBV14 and TRBJ2-2; D may be TRBD1 (7 bases). CDR1 and CDR2 from the germline V gene are SGHDN and FVKESK. Trimming removed 2 bases at V and 7 bases at J, with 11 bases between. The CDR3 is 14 amino acids.

The chain uses TRBV5-1 and TRBJ2-3; 16 bases fit TRBD2. CDR3 size: 20 residues. V lost 4 bases and J lost 4; bases outside the gene matches: 15. Germline V lookup: CDR1 SGHRS, CDR2 YFSETQ. CDR3 sequence reads: CASSRTGTSGGANAADTQYF. In DNA, the CDR3 is TGCGCCAGCAGCAGAACCGGGACTAGCGGGGGGGCCAACGCGGCAGATACGCAGTATTTT. Combining the CDR3 with reference TRBV5-1 and TRBJ2-3 gives the whole variable domain KAGVTQTPRYLIKTRGQQVTLSCSPISGHRSVSWYQQTPGQGLQFLFEYFSETQRNKGNFPGRFSGRQFSNSRSEMNVSTLELGDSALYLCASSRTGTSGGANAADTQYFGPGTRLTVL.

Comment on this clone: The same CDR3 also results from other DNA sequences found in this sample. The V gene is TRBV6-1, the J gene TRBJ2-7; 7 positions agree with TRBD2. This CDR3 spans 12 amino acids. The trim removed 5 bases at V and 3 bases at J, leaving 1 base unmatched. Germline V gene sequence: CDR1 MNHNS, CDR2 SASEGT. The CDR3 region is CASSSGGYEQYF. CDR3 nucleotide sequence: TGTGCCAGCAGTTCGGGGGGCTACGAGCAGTACTTC.

This chain uses TRBV9 with TRBJ2-2; D is undetermined. Trimming removed 0 bases at V and 0 bases at J, with 6 bases between. The CDR3 runs 15 residues. Germline-derived CDR1 and CDR2 are SGDLS and YYNGEE. The CDR3 DNA sequence: TGTGCCAGCAGCGTAGGTCACCCGAACACCGGGGAGCTGTTTTTT. This codes for CASSVGHPNTGELFF.

This clone is a singleton in its sample. The chain combines TRBV7-8 with TRBJ2-5; D unclear. Trimming cost V 5 bases and J 1 base, with 8 bases left between them. Germline CDR1 reads SGHVS; CDR2 reads FQNEAQ. This CDR3 is 13 amino acids long. CDR3 amino acids: CASSLGPQETQYF. Here the CDR3 DNA reads TGTGCCAGCAGCCTAGGGCCCCAAGAGACCCAGTACTTC.

This chain joins TRBV4-2 and TRBJ2-7; 10 bases line up with TRBD2. V gave up 0 bases and J gave up 6 bases; unmatched junction bases: 5. The CDR3 totals 15 residues. In germline, CDR1 is LGHNA, CDR2 YNFKEQ. The CDR3 nucleotides read TGTGCCAGCAGCCAAGAGGCTAGCGGGAGTGGCGAGCAGTACTTC. Its translation: CASSQEASGSGEQYF.

The chain combines TRBV11-3 with TRBJ2-7, with D perhaps TRBD2 (5 bases). The CDR3 extends over 14 amino acids. In germline, CDR1 is SGHNT, CDR2 YENEEA. V lost 2 bases, J lost 7 bases, and 15 bases lay in between. In nucleotides, the CDR3 is TGTGCCAGCAGCTTACAGCGGTCCGTAGGGGAGCAGTACTTC. This translates into CASSLQRSVGEQYF.

In this sample, this clone turned up once. V usage is TRBV27 and J usage is TRBJ2-7, with D perhaps matching TRBD1 or TRBD2 (5 bases each). Trimming pared 2 bases from V and 3 bases from J, leaving 8 bases between. Germline-derived CDR1 and CDR2 are MNHEY and SMNVEV (reference sequence). This CDR3 contains 13 residues. The CDR3 DNA is TGTGCCAGCAGTTTACGTGGGGGCTACGAGCAGTACTTC. It specifies CASSLRGGYEQYF.

This clone turned up a few times. The chain has TRBV5-1 and TRBJ2-2; a possible D gene is TRBD1 (5 bases). Trimming removed 6 bases from V and 1 base from J, with 13 bases in between. Per the germline V gene, CDR1 is SGHRS and CDR2 is YFSETQ. CDR3 length: 15 amino acids. The CDR3 nucleotides read TGCGCCAGCATTAGGGGCGAAGTGAACACCGGGGAGCTGTTTTTT. Its protein product is CASIRGEVNTGELFF.